This entry features one T cell receptor (beta chain) sequence. Its antigen is not known. One junction end disagrees with the germline gene, perhaps due to a read error. cDNA specific to TCR beta was made from around 470 ng of total RNA, with a constant-region primer employed for priming. For TCR beta, libraries were produced by three nested multiplex PCR rounds using slightly modified ARM-PCR. TCRdb ran MiXCR on the multiplex PCR reads and lists one entry per CDR3 protein. In the table there are roughly 57,000 distinct CDR3 sequences, about two thirds of which are singletons. This sample is drawn from a study of tumor-infiltrating lymphocytes in primary liver carcinoma. Extraction of RNA together with DNA used about 17-31 mg of unsorted bulk tissue. Patients underwent resection of primary liver carcinoma. Each of the tumor samples contained in excess of 80% viable tumor cells. Findings and limits, study-wide: Tumor-adjacent and tumor-blood pairs displayed less overlap than did pairs of tumor regions.

The sequence derives from a man between 40 and 49 years old with primary liver carcinoma and hepatitis B virus infection. The sequenced sample was liver tumor tissue from sampling region 2. Subset: tumor region T2, inferior pole.

The DNA of the CDR3 is TGTGCCAGCAACCTTAGCGGGTCTGGCACTGATACGCAGTATTTT. Protein sequence: CASNLSGSGTDTQYF. The chain employs TRBV6-5 and TRBJ2-3; 7 bases fit TRBD2. This CDR3 comprises 15 residues. Looked up from germline, CDR1 is MNHEY and CDR2 is SVGAGI.